This TCR beta chain was found in a study of blood T cell repertoires in COVID-19. Overall study: Samples taken during acute and convalescent COVID-19 were collected in the United States, Italy and Spain. PBMCs, B-cell-depleted T cells, or T cells were the source of the cDNA or gDNA that made up the material.

This clone was recorded only once. In the authors' workflow: The authors estimated nucleated cell counts from reference gene primer amplification. Only in-frame clones appear in the TCRdb table, and some are missing; sequencing was by immunoSEQ multiplex PCR. V and J calls and clone size are copied from that table; D and trimming were computed from the DNA. The table has about 99,000 clones, around nine tenths seen once. V lost 5 bases, J lost 6 bases, and 4 bases stayed unmatched. The CDR3 runs to 14 residues. Germline lookup yields CDR1 SGHRS and CDR2 YFSETQ. The J gene is TRBJ2-2, the V gene TRBV5-1; 10 bases map to TRBD2. The clonotype comes from a man in his fifties in a cohort sampled during active COVID-19. Material for sequencing was peripheral blood. The CDR3 sequence: CASSQAGGPGELFF. CDR3 in DNA: TGCGCCAGCAGTCAAGCGGGGGGGCCCGGGGAGCTGTTTTTT.